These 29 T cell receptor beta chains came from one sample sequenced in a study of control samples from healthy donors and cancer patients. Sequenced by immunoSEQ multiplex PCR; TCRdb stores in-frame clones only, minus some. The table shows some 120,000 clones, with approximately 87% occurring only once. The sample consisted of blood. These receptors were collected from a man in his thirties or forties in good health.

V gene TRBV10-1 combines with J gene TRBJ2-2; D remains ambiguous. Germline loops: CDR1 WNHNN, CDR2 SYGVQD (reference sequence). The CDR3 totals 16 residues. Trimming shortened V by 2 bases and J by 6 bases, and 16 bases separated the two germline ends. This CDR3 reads CASSERPVSLAGELFF. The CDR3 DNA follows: TGCGCCAGCAGTGAGCGCCCCGTGTCCCTCGCCGGGGAGCTGTTTTTT.

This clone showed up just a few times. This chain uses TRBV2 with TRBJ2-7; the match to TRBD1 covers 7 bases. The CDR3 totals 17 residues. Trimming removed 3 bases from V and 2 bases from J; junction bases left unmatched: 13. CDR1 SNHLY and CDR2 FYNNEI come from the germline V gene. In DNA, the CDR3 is TGTGCCAGCAGTGAGCCGGGACAGCCACAGCTACCCTACGAGCAGTACTTC. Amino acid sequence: CASSEPGQPQLPYEQYF.

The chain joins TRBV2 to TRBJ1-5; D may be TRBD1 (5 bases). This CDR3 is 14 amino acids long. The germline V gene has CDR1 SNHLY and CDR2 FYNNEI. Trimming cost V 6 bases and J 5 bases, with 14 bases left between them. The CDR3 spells CASRPDTRYQPQHF. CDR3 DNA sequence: TGTGCCAGCAGACCGGACACCCGGTATCAGCCCCAGCATTTT.

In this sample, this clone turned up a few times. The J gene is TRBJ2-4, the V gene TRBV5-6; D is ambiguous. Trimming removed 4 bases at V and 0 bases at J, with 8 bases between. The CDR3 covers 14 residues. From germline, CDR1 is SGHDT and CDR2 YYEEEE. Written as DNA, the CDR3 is TGTGCCAGCAGCGTTGAACTAGCCAAAAACATTCAGTACTTC. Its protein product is CASSVELAKNIQYF.

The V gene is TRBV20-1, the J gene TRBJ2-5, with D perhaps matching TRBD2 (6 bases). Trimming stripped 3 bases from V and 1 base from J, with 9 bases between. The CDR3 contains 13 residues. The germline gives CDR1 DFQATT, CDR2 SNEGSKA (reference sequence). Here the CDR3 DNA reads TGCAGTGCTAGTGGGGGACTCCAAGAGACCCAGTACTTC. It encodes CSASGGLQETQYF.

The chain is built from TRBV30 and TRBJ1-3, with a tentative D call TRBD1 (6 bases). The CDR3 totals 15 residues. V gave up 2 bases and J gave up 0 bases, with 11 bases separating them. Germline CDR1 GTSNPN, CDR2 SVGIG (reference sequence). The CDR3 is CAWSPGALSGNTIYF. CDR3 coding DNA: TGTGCCTGGAGTCCGGGGGCCCTCTCTGGAAACACCATATATTTT.

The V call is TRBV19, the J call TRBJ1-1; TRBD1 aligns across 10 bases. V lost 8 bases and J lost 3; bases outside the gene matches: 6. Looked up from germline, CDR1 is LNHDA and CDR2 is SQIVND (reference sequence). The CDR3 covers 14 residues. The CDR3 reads CASRRQGADTEAFF. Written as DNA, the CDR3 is TGTGCCAGTCGTCGACAGGGGGCTGACACTGAAGCTTTCTTT. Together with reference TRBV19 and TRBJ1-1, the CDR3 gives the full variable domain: DGGITQSPKYLFRKEGQNVTLSCEQNLNHDAMYWYRQDPGQGLRLIYYSQIVNDFQKGDIAEGYSVSREKKESFPLTVTSAQKNPTAFYLCASRRQGADTEAFFGQGTRLTVV.

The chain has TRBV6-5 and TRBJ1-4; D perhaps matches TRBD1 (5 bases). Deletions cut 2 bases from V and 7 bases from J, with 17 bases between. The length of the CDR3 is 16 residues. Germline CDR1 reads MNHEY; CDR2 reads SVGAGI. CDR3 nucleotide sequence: TGTGCCAGCAGTTACAATCAGGGAACTCTCAGTGAAAAACTGTTTTTT. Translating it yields CASSYNQGTLSEKLFF.

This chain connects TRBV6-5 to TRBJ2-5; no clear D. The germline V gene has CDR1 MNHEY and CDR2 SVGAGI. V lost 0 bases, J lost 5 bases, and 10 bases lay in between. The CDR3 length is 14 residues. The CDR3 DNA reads TGTGCCAGCAGTTACTCGGAGTTAGGGGAGACCCAGTACTTC. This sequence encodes CASSYSELGETQYF.

Here the CDR3 reads CASSSQENTEAFF. CDR3 sequence (DNA): TGTGCCAGCAGCTCACAGGAGAACACTGAAGCTTTCTTT. This chain connects TRBV11-2 to TRBJ1-1, with D possibly being TRBD1 (5 bases). The CDR3 loop spans 13 amino acids. Trimming stripped 4 bases from V and 1 base from J, with 7 bases between. Germline values: CDR1 SGHAT, CDR2 FQNNGV. The full variable domain, rest sourced from reference TRBV11-2 and TRBJ1-1, is EAGVAQSPRYKIIEKRQSVAFWCNPISGHATLYWYQQILGQGPKLLIQFQNNGVVDDSQLPKDRFSAERLKGVDSTLKIQPAKLEDSAVYLCASSSQENTEAFFGQGTRLTVV.

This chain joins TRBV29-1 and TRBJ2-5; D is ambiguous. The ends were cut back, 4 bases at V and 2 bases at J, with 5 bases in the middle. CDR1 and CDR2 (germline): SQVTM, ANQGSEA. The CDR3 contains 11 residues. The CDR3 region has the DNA TGCAGCGTTGCTTTGCAAGAGACCCAGTACTTC. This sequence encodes CSVALQETQYF.

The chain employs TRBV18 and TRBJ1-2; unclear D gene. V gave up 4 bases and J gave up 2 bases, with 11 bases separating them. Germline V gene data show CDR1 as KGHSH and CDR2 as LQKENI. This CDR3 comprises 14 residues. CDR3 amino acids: CASSRGEENYGYTF. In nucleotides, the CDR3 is TGTGCCAGCTCACGAGGCGAGGAAAACTATGGCTACACCTTC.

DNA of the CDR3: TGTGCCAGCAGCTTTGCATACCCCTACGAGCAGTACGTC. This encodes CASSFAYPYEQYV. V usage is TRBV11-2 and J usage is TRBJ2-7, with D hard to call. CDR1 SGHAT and CDR2 FQNNGV come from the germline V gene. CDR3 length: 13 residues. V was shortened by 3 bases and J by 2 bases, with 8 bases between the two germline ends.

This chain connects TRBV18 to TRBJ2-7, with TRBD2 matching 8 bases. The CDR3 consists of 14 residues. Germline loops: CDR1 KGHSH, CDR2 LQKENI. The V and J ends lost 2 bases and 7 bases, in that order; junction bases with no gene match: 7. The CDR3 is CASSPAGLAGEQYF. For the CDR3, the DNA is TGTGCCAGCTCACCAGCCGGACTAGCTGGGGAGCAGTACTTC.

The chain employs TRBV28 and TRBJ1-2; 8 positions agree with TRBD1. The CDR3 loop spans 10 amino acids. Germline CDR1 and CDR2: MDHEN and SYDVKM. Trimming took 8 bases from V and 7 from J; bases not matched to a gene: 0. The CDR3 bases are TGTGCCAGCGGGACAGGTGGCTACACCTTC. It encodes CASGTGGYTF.

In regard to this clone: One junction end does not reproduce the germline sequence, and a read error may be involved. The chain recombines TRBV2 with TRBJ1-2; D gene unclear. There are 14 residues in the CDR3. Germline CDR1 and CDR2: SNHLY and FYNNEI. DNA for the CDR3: TGTGCCGGCAGTCCGACATCATCGAGGTATGGCTACACCTTC. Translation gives CAGSPTSSRYGYTF. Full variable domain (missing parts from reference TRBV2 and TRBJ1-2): EPEVTQTPSHQVTQMGQEVILRCVPISNHLYFYWYRQILGQKVEFLVSFYNNEISEKSEIFDDQFSVERPDGSNFTLKIRSTKLEDSAMYFCAGSPTSSRYGYTFGSGTRLTVV.

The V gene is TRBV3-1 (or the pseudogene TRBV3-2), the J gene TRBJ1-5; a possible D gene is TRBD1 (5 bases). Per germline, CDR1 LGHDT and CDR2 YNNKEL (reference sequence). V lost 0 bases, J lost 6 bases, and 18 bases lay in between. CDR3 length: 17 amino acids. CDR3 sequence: CASSQDYLGGRGQPQHF. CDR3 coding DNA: TGTGCCAGCAGCCAAGATTACCTCGGGGGACGGGGTCAGCCCCAGCATTTT.

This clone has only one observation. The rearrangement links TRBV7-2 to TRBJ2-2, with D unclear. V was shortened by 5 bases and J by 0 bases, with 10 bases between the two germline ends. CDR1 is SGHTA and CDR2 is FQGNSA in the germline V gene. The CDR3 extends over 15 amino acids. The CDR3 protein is CASSPGQTNTGELFF. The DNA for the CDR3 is TGTGCCAGCAGCCCCGGCCAGACGAACACCGGGGAGCTGTTTTTT.

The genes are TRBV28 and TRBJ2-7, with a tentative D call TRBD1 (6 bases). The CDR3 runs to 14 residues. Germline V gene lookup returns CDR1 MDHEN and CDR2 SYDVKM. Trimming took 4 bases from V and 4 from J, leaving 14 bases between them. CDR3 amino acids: CASSSPGQPYEQYV. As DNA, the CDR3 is TGTGCCAGCAGTTCACCCGGACAGCCATACGAGCAGTACGTC.

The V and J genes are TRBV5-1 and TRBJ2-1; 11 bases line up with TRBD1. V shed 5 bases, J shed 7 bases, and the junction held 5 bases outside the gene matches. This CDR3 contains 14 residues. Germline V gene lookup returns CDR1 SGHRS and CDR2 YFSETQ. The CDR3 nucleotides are TGCGCCAGCAGACGGACAGGGGGCCCAAATGAGCAGTTCTTC. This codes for CASRRTGGPNEQFF.

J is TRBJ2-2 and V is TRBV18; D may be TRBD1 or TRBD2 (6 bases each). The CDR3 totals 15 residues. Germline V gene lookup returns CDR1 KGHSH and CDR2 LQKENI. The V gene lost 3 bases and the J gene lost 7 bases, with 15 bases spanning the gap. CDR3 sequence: CASSPWGAQDGELFF. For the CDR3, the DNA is TGTGCCAGCTCACCGTGGGGGGCGCAGGACGGGGAGCTGTTTTTT.

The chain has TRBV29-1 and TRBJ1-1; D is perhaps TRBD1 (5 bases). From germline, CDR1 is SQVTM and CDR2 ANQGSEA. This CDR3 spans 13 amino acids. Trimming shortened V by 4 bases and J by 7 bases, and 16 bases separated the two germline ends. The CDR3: CSVGGLREGEAFF. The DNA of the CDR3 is TGCAGCGTTGGGGGCCTTAGGGAGGGTGAAGCTTTCTTT.

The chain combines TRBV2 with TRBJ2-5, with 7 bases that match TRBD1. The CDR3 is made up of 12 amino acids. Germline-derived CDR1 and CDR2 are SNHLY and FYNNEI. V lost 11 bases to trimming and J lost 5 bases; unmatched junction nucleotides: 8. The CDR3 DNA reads TGTGCCGGCGCAGGGGGTTCGGAGACCCAGTACTTC. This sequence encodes CAGAGGSETQYF.

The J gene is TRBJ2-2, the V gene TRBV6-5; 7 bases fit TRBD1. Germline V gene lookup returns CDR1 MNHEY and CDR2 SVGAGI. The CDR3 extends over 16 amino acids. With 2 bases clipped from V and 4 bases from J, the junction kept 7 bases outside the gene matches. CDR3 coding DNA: TGTGCCAGCAGTTACCTACAGGGGCAAGGCACCGGGGAGCTGTTTTTT. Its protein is CASSYLQGQGTGELFF.

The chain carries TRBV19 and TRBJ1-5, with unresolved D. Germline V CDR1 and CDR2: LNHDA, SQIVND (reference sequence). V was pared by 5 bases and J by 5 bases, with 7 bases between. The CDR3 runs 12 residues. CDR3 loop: CASSFSDQPQHF. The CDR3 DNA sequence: TGTGCCAGTAGTTTTTCCGATCAGCCCCAGCATTTT.

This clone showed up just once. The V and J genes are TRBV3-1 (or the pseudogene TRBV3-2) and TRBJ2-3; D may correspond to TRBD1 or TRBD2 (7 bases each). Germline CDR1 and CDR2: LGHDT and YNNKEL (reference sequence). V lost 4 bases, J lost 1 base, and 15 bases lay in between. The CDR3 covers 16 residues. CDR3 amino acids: CASSLDQGGGTDTQYF. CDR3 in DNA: TGTGCCAGCAGCCTAGACCAGGGGGGGGGCACAGATACGCAGTATTTT.

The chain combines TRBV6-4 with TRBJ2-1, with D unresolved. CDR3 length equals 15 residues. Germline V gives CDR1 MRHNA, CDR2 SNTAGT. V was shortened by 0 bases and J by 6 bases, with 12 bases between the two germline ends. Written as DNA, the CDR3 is TGTGCCAGCAGTGACTCCGATGGGGAAAGCAATGAGCAGTTCTTC. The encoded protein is CASSDSDGESNEQFF.

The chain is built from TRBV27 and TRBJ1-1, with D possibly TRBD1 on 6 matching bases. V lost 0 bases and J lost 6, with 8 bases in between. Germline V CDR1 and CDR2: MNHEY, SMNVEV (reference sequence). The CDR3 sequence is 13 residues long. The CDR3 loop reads CASSLSGGAEAFF. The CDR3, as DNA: TGTGCCAGCAGTTTATCAGGGGGGGCTGAAGCTTTCTTT.

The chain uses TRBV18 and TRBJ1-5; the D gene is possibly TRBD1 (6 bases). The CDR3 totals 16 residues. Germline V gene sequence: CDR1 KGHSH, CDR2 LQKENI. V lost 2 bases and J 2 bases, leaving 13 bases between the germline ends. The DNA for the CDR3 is TGTGCCAGCTCACCAACGGCAGGGGCAGGCAATCAGCCCCAGCATTTT. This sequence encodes CASSPTAGAGNQPQHF.